Listed below are T cell receptor beta chains from one sample, sequenced in a study of shared clonotypes between healthy human individuals. Only in-frame clones appear in the TCRdb table, and some are missing; sequencing was by immunoSEQ multiplex PCR. The table has nearly 750,000 clones, about two thirds seen once. The sample taken for sequencing was memory CD4+ T cells sorted from blood. These receptors originate from a young woman in good health. Each CDR3 is given with its conserved first and last residue.

J gene: TRBJ1-4
V gene: TRBV2
CDR3 length: 16
CDR3 protein: CASSEMGTATNEKLFF

J gene: TRBJ2-6
V gene: TRBV7-2
CDR3 length: 16
CDR3 protein: CASSLVSRAGANVLTF

J gene: TRBJ2-5
V gene: TRBV27
CDR3 length: 15
CDR3 protein: CASSLEAGYQETQYF

J gene: TRBJ1-2
V gene: TRBV19
CDR3 length: 12
CDR3 protein: CASSQSAYGYTF

J gene: TRBJ2-7
V gene: TRBV18
CDR3 length: 11
CDR3 protein: CASSPGFEQYF

J gene: TRBJ1-1
V gene: TRBV28
CDR3 length: 12
CDR3 protein: CASSRTGTEAFF

J gene: TRBJ2-5
V gene: TRBV5-1
CDR3 length: 15
CDR3 protein: CASSLVPGGTETQYF

J gene: TRBJ1-5
V gene: TRBV7-9
CDR3 length: 14
CDR3 protein: CASSLLGQNQPQHF

J gene: TRBJ1-5
V gene: TRBV10-1
CDR3 length: 13
CDR3 protein: CASSRTGNQPQHF

J gene: TRBJ2-7
V gene: TRBV7-2
CDR3 length: 13
CDR3 protein: CASSLTSGREQYF

J gene: TRBJ2-7
V gene: TRBV9
CDR3 length: 15
CDR3 protein: CASSVGLAGVYEQYF

J gene: TRBJ2-5
V gene: TRBV6-1
CDR3 length: 13
CDR3 protein: CASFDRNQETQYF

J gene: TRBJ1-2
V gene: TRBV9
CDR3 length: 15
CDR3 protein: CASSRGSNRAFGYTF

J gene: TRBJ2-5
V gene: TRBV19
CDR3 length: 16
CDR3 protein: CASSIAAGGLLLDQYF

J gene: TRBJ2-3
V gene: TRBV5-1
CDR3 length: 14
CDR3 protein: CASSLGTGGDTQYF

J gene: TRBJ2-2
V gene: TRBV2
CDR3 length: 15
CDR3 protein: CASSEKGLGVGELFF

J gene: TRBJ2-2
V gene: TRBV2
CDR3 length: 14
CDR3 protein: CASRTRTNTGELFF

J gene: TRBJ2-5
V gene: TRBV2
CDR3 length: 15
CDR3 protein: CASMRELVGSETQYF

J gene: TRBJ2-7
V gene: TRBV29-1
CDR3 length: 13
CDR3 protein: CSVQWGVGREQYF

J gene: TRBJ2-3
V gene: TRBV5-1
CDR3 length: 14
CDR3 protein: CASSPGTLTDTQYF

J gene: TRBJ2-5
V gene: TRBV5-1
CDR3 length: 16
CDR3 protein: CASSPEGGRYQETQYF

J gene: TRBJ1-1
V gene: TRBV10-3
CDR3 length: 16
CDR3 protein: CAISERTGTGSSEAFF

J gene: TRBJ2-5
V gene: TRBV5-4
CDR3 length: 13
CDR3 protein: CASSLVSEETQYF

J gene: TRBJ2-1
V gene: TRBV2
CDR3 length: 13
CDR3 protein: CATQAGAYNEQFF

J gene: TRBJ1-5
V gene: TRBV7-9
CDR3 length: 15
CDR3 protein: CASSQTGSVTQPQHF